This TCR beta chain was sequenced for a study of siplizumab effects on memory and regulatory T cells. Notes on the study in general: Alloreactive CD4+ clones that could be mapped were on average around 62% Treg-derived with siplizumab, against roughly 25% in controls. A significant reduction in alloreactive sequences traceable to unstimulated CD4+ memory cells was produced by siplizumab.

The table lists this clone with a count of one. Its antigen is still unknown. Germline CDR1 SGHDT, CDR2 YYEEEE. The trim removed 2 bases at V and 2 bases at J, leaving 2 bases unmatched. The CDR3 totals 14 residues. Repertoires were generated with immunoSEQ multiplex PCR, while TCRdb's copy carries only in-frame clones and drops some. The sample carries 100,000 to 120,000 clones, roughly 92% recorded once. The sequenced sample was CD4+ T cells sorted from blood. This sequence originates from a human donor in good health. The chain recombines TRBV5-6 with TRBJ2-7, with 9 bases fitting TRBD1. Here the CDR3 reads CASSLRQGAYEQYF. The CDR3 bases are TGTGCCAGCAGCTTAAGACAGGGGGCCTACGAGCAGTACTTC.